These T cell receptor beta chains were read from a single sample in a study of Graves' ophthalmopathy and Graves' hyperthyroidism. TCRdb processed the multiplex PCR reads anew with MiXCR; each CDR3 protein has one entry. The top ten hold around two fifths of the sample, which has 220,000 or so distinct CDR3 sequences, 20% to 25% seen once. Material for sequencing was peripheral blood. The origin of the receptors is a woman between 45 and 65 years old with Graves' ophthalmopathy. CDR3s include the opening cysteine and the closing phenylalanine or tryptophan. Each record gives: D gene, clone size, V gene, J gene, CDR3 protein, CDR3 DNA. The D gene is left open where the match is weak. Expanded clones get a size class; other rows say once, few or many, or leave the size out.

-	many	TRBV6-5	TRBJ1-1	CASSRGTETEAFF	TGTGCCAGCTCGCGGGGGACGGAAACTGAAGCTTTCTTT
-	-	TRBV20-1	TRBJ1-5	CSAPSLGQPQHF	TGCAGTGCTCCGTCCCTGGGTCAGCCCCAGCATTTT
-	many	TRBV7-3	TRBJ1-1	CASSHPEGEAFF	TGTGCCAGCAGCCATCCGGAGGGCGAAGCTTTCTTT
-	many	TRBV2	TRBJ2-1	CASREVKDAREQFF	TGTGCCAGCAGGGAGGTGAAGGACGCCCGAGAGCAGTTCTTC
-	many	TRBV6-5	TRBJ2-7	CASSNLYGGYEQYF	TGTGCCAGCAGTAACCTTTATGGGGGCTACGAGCAGTACTTC
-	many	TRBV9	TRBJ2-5	CASSVGAGIGETQYF	TGTGCCAGCAGCGTAGGGGCCGGGATTGGAGAGACCCAGTACTTC
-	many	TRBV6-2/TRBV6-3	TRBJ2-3	CASSPYQARSTQYF	TGTGCCAGCAGCCCATACCAGGCGAGGTCCACGCAGTATTTT
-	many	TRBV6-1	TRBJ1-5	CASRVGRIGNQPQHF	TGTGCCAGCAGGGTTGGACGAATCGGGAATCAGCCCCAGCATTTT
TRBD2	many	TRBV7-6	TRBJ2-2	CASSNSGSFPGELFF	TGTGCCAGCAGCAATAGCGGGAGTTTCCCCGGGGAGCTGTTTTTT
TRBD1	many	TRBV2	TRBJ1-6	CASQGGTQNSPLHF	TGTGCCAGCCAGGGGGGGACACAAAATTCACCCCTCCACTTT
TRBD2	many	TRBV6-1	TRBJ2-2	CASSVGREANGELFF	TGTGCCAGCAGTGTTGGGCGGGAGGCGAACGGGGAGCTGTTTTTT
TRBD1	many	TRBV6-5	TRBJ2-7	CASSYPGTVREQYF	TGTGCCAGCAGTTACCCCGGGACAGTTCGCGAGCAGTACTTC
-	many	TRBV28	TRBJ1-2	CASTYTHGYTF	TGTGCCAGCACCTATACCCATGGCTACACCTTC
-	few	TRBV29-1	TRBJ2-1	CSVEVRQGRKDEQFF	TGCAGCGTTGAAGTGAGGCAGGGTAGAAAGGATGAGCAGTTCTTC
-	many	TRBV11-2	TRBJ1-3	CASSQGRRNTIYF	TGTGCCAGCAGTCAGGGACGGCGAAACACCATATATTTT
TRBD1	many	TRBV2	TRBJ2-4	CARGQPKNIQYF	TGTGCCAGGGGACAGCCCAAAAACATTCAGTACTTC
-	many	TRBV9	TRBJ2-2	CASSVVYHSNTGELFF	TGTGCCAGCAGCGTAGTTTACCACTCGAACACCGGGGAGCTGTTTTTT
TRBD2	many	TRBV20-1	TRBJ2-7	CSATDGLAGVEQYF	TGCAGTGCAACTGATGGGCTAGCGGGAGTCGAGCAGTACTTC
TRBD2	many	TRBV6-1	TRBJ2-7	CASSGRRLAGGGERYF	TGTGCCAGCAGTGGACGCAGACTAGCGGGAGGTGGTGAGCGGTACTTC
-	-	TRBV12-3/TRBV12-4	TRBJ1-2	CASSPPGYLNNYGYTF	TGTGCCAGCAGTCCTCCGGGATACCTTAATAACTATGGCTACACCTTC
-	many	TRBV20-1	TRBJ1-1	CSARTGGKYTEAFF	TGCAGTGCTAGGACCGGGGGGAAGTACACTGAAGCTTTCTTT
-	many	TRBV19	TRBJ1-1	CASSIGPKGDTEAFF	TGTGCCAGTAGTATAGGGCCCAAGGGGGACACTGAAGCTTTCTTT
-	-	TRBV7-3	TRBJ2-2	CASSFKGLGGELFF	TGTGCCAGCAGCTTCAAGGGATTGGGCGGGGAGCTGTTTTTT
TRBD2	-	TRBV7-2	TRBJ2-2	CASPSGSYTGELFF	TGTGCCAGCCCTAGCGGGAGCTACACCGGGGAGCTGTTTTTT
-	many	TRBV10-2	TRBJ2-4	CASSDRGEAKNIQYF	TGCGCCAGCAGTGATAGGGGGGAGGCCAAAAACATTCAGTACTTC
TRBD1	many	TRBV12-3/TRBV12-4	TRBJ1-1	CASKQTGGRTEAFF	TGTGCCAGCAAGCAGACAGGGGGCCGTACTGAAGCTTTCTTT
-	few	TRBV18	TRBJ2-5	CASSTSRETQYF	TGTGCCAGCTCAACGTCCCGTGAGACCCAGTACTTC
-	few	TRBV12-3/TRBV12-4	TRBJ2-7	CASSFPGSEQYF	TGTGCCAGCAGTTTCCCAGGCAGCGAGCAGTACTTC
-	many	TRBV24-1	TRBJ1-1	CATSARDTEAFF	TGTGCCACCAGTGCCAGGGATACTGAAGCTTTCTTT
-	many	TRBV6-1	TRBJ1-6	CASSEATGSGSPLHF	TGTGCCAGCAGTGAAGCGACGGGGAGCGGATCACCCCTCCACTTT
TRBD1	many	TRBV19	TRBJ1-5	CASAMDRGGSHQPQHF	TGTGCCAGCGCGATGGACAGGGGGGGATCCCATCAGCCCCAGCATTTT
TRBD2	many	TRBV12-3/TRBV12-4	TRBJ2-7	CASSLSSGSPYEQYF	TGTGCCAGCAGTTTAAGTAGCGGGAGCCCCTACGAGCAGTACTTC
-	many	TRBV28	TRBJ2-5	CASSFQGGRETQYF	TGTGCCAGCAGTTTTCAAGGGGGAAGAGAGACCCAGTACTTC
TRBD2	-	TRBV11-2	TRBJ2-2	CASSSGLAGVAGELFF	TGTGCCAGCAGCTCCGGACTAGCGGGAGTTGCCGGGGAGCTGTTTTTT
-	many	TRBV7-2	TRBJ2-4	CASSPRAGQLAKNIQYF	TGTGCCAGCAGCCCAAGGGCGGGACAGTTAGCCAAAAACATTCAGTACTTC
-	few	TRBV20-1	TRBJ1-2	CSAPLEDGDGYGYTF	TGCAGTGCCCCCTTAGAAGACGGGGATGGCTATGGCTACACCTTC
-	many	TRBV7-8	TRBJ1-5	CASSLALDQPQHF	TGTGCCAGCAGCTTAGCCTTGGATCAGCCCCAGCATTTT
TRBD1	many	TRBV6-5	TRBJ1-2	CASSQGQGGYGYTF	TGTGCCAGCAGCCAGGGACAGGGCGGCTATGGCTACACCTTC
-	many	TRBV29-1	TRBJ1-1	CSVVRREGTEAFF	TGCAGCGTTGTTCGAAGGGAAGGAACTGAAGCTTTCTTT
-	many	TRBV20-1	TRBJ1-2	CSARAFRGGYGYTF	TGCAGTGCTAGAGCCTTTAGGGGAGGCTATGGCTACACCTTC
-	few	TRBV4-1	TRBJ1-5	CASSQEGAGRNQPQHF	TGCGCCAGCAGCCAAGAGGGGGCGGGAAGGAATCAGCCCCAGCATTTT
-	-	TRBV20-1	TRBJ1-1	CSAIETEGFGMMAFF	TGCAGTGCTATAGAGACTGAGGGGTTTGGTATGATGGCTTTCTTT
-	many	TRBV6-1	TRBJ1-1	CASNGGTEAFF	TGTGCCAGCAACGGTGGCACTGAAGCTTTCTTT
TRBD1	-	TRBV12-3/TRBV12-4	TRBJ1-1	CASSRAGTGVEAFF	TGTGCCAGCAGCCGCGCCGGGACAGGGGTTGAAGCTTTCTTT
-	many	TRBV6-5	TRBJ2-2	CASSSWRVGWELFF	TGTGCCAGCAGTTCGTGGAGGGTTGGGTGGGAGCTGTTTTTT
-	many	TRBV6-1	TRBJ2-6	CASTDPQIGANVLTF	TGTGCCAGCACCGATCCCCAGATTGGGGCCAACGTCCTGACTTTC
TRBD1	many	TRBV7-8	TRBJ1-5	CASSLVRTGSGQPQHF	TGTGCCAGCAGCTTAGTTCGGACAGGGAGCGGTCAGCCCCAGCATTTT